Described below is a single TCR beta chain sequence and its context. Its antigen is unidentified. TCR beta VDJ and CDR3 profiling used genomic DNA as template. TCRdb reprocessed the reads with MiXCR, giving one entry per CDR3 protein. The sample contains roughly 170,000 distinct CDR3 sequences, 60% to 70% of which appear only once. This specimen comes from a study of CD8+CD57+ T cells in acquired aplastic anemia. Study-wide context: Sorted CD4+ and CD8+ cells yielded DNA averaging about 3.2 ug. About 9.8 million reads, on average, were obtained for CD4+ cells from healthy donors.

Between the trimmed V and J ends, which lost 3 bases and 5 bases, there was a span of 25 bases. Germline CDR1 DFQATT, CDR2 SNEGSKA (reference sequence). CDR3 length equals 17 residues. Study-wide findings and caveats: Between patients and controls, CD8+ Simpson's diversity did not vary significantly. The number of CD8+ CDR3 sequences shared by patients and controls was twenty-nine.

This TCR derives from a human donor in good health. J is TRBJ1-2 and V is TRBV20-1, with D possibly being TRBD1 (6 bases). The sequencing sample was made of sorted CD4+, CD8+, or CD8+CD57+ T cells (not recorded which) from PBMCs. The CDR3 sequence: CSASARGAGQTSYGYTF. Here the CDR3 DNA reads TGCAGTGCTAGTGCGCGAGGAGCCGGACAGACCTCTTATGGCTACACCTTC.